This T cell receptor (beta chain) was profiled in a study of glioma-infiltrating T cells after dendritic cell vaccination. Assay: immunoSEQ multiplex PCR; the TCRdb copy retains only in-frame clones and omits some. The sample yields around 58,000 clones, 82% seen once. The germline V and J ends were trimmed by 2 bases and 5 bases, with 21 bases remaining between them. The CDR3 is made up of 17 amino acids. Germline V gives CDR1 MGHRA, CDR2 YSYEKL. The sample was blood, taken before dendritic cell vaccination. The sequence came from a human donor with glioblastoma. The chain employs TRBV4-1 and TRBJ2-5; a possible D gene is TRBD2 (5 bases). The CDR3 reads CASSQRATAEVPETQYF. For the CDR3, the DNA is TGCGCCAGCAGCCAAAGAGCCACAGCGGAGGTCCCGGAGACCCAGTACTTC.